These 22 T cell receptor beta chains share one sample of origin, sequenced in a study of blood T cells in healthy people across ages. A second PCR of 7 to 11 cycles used a sample-barcoded 5' primer and a J-beta primer mix. TCRdb redid the calling of the 5' RACE reads with MiXCR, one entry per CDR3 protein. The sample yields roughly 560,000 distinct CDR3 sequences, about 25% seen once. These data also featured in a second study, about T cells of mothers and their children.

Sequences were obtained from blood. Every receptor here comes from a boy younger than 18 in good health.

This CDR3 reads CASSLAPGSTGELFF. DNA for the CDR3: TGCGCCAGCAGCTTGGCCCCGGGTTCTACCGGGGAGCTGTTTTTT. The chain recombines TRBV5-1 with TRBJ2-2; D remains ambiguous. Germline assignment: CDR1 SGHRS and CDR2 YFSETQ. The CDR3 sequence is 15 residues long. V was cut by 0 bases and J by 5 bases, with 11 bases left in between.

The V and J genes are TRBV11-2 and TRBJ2-4; D possibly corresponds to TRBD2 (6 bases). Per germline, CDR1 SGHAT and CDR2 FQNNGV. The CDR3 spans 14 residues. The V end lost 6 bases, the J end lost 1 base, and 10 bases lay between the germline ends. DNA for the CDR3: TGTGCCAGCAGTGATGGGGGGGCCAAAAACATTCAGTACTTC. Encoded protein: CASSDGGAKNIQYF.

This clonotype has more than one count but fewer than ten. The V call is TRBV7-8, the J call TRBJ2-1; no definite D call. V lost 0 bases, J lost 0 bases, and 9 bases lay in between. The CDR3 is 16 residues long. The germline CDR1 and CDR2 sequences are SGHVS and FQNEAQ. CDR3 loop: CASSLAAVSSYNEQFF. DNA for the CDR3: TGTGCCAGCAGCTTAGCGGCGGTCAGCTCCTACAATGAGCAGTTCTTC.

Notes on this clonotype: At one boundary the junction diverges from the germline segment, which might be a read error. The chain has TRBV7-6 and TRBJ2-2, with D possibly TRBD2 on 6 matching bases. CDR1 and CDR2 from the germline V gene are SGHVS and FNYEAQ. CDR3 length: 13 amino acids. DNA for the CDR3: TGTGCCAGCAGCTTACTTCCGGGCGGGGAGCCGTTTTTT. It yields the protein CASSLLPGGEPFF.

This clonotype turned up a few times. This chain uses TRBV5-1 with TRBJ2-5, with D perhaps TRBD2 (6 bases). V was shortened by 2 bases and J by 4 bases, with 21 bases between the two germline ends. Germline V gene sequence: CDR1 SGHRS, CDR2 YFSETQ. The CDR3 contains 17 residues. CDR3 region: CASSFSPRARGGETQYF. The CDR3 DNA reads TGCGCCAGCAGCTTTTCTCCAAGAGCCCGGGGAGGAGAGACCCAGTACTTC. Based on the CDR3 plus reference TRBV5-1 and TRBJ2-5, the full variable domain is KAGVTQTPRYLIKTRGQQVTLSCSPISGHRSVSWYQQTPGQGLQFLFEYFSETQRNKGNFPGRFSGRQFSNSRSEMNVSTLELGDSALYLCASSFSPRARGGETQYFGPGTRLLVL.

The sample holds a few counts of this clonotype. The V and J genes are TRBV11-2 and TRBJ2-3; TRBD2 matches at 9 bases. The ends lost 4 bases at V and 2 bases at J; junction bases unmatched: 10. The CDR3 spans 17 residues. Germline V gene data show CDR1 as SGHAT and CDR2 as FQNNGV. The CDR3: CASSYGREGLVTDTQYF. For the CDR3, the DNA is TGTGCCAGCAGCTACGGGCGGGAGGGCCTCGTCACAGATACGCAGTATTTT.

Only a few counts were recorded for this clonotype. This rearrangement joins TRBV28 to TRBJ2-4; no firm D call. V lost 3 bases to trimming and J lost 2 bases, with 11 bases between them. The CDR3 covers 15 residues. The germline CDR1 and CDR2 sequences are MDHEN and SYDVKM. This chain's CDR3 is CASSFPGGTKNIQYF. DNA for the CDR3: TGTGCCAGCAGTTTCCCGGGTGGGACCAAAAACATTCAGTACTTC.

V gene TRBV28 combines with J gene TRBJ2-7; D is perhaps TRBD1 or TRBD2 (5 bases each). V was pared by 3 bases and J by 10 bases, with 13 bases between. This CDR3 has 12 residues. The germline CDR1 and CDR2 sequences are MDHEN and SYDVKM. CDR3 sequence (DNA): TGTGCCAGCAGTTTTTGGGACGGCGACCAGTACTTC. Protein product: CASSFWDGDQYF.

The J gene is TRBJ2-3, the V gene TRBV9; possibly TRBD2 for D (5 bases). This CDR3 contains 17 residues. Deletions cut 4 bases from V and 0 bases from J, with 18 bases between. Germline lookup yields CDR1 SGDLS and CDR2 YYNGEE. In nucleotides, the CDR3 is TGTGCCAGCAGCCTACAAGTGGGAGTAACTAGCACAGATACGCAGTATTTT. This encodes CASSLQVGVTSTDTQYF.

This clonotype was counted a few times. This chain uses TRBV4-2 with TRBJ2-4, with D hard to call. The CDR3 length is 14 residues. Trimming cost V 0 bases and J 2 bases, with 5 bases left between them. Germline V gene data show CDR1 as LGHNA and CDR2 as YNFKEQ. This CDR3 reads CASSQDGSKNIQYF. In DNA form, the CDR3 reads TGTGCCAGCAGCCAAGACGGGTCCAAAAACATTCAGTACTTC.

This clonotype was seen more than once but under ten times. The gene calls are TRBV29-1 and TRBJ2-1; D uncertain. CDR3 length: 12 amino acids. The ends were cut back, 0 bases at V and 7 bases at J, with 7 bases in the middle. Looked up from germline, CDR1 is SQVTM and CDR2 is ANQGSEA. CDR3 DNA sequence: TGCAGCGTTGAAGAAGAAGGAAATGAGCAGTTCTTC. It is translated as CSVEEEGNEQFF.

The chain combines TRBV29-1 with TRBJ2-3; D uncertain. Germline V gene data show CDR1 as SQVTM and CDR2 as ANQGSEA. Between the trimmed V and J ends, which lost 2 bases and 0 bases, there was a span of 6 bases. The CDR3 has 13 amino acids. Here the CDR3 reads CSVESSSTDTQYF. DNA of the CDR3: TGCAGCGTTGAATCCTCTAGCACAGATACGCAGTATTTT.

The chain joins TRBV20-1 to TRBJ2-5, with D possibly matching TRBD1 (6 bases). The CDR3 runs 15 residues. The V end was cut by 1 base, the J end by 5 bases, with 17 bases between. CDR1 DFQATT and CDR2 SNEGSKA come from the germline V gene (reference sequence). CDR3 in amino acids: CSARVVVGAWETQYF. The CDR3 DNA is TGCAGTGCTAGAGTCGTCGTGGGGGCTTGGGAGACCCAGTACTTC.

This clonotype was counted between two and nine times. The J gene is TRBJ2-3, the V gene TRBV5-1; TRBD2 is a possible D gene (5 bases). Between the trimmed V and J ends, which lost 0 bases and 4 bases, there was a span of 9 bases. Germline loops: CDR1 SGHRS, CDR2 YFSETQ. The CDR3 is 14 amino acids. The CDR3 DNA sequence: TGCGCCAGCAGCTTGGGAGGGCGACCAGATACGCAGTATTTT. This translates into CASSLGGRPDTQYF.

The rearrangement joins TRBV20-1 to TRBJ2-2; TRBD2 is a possible D gene (5 bases). V was shortened by 6 bases and J by 2 bases, with 25 bases between the two germline ends. Germline V CDR1 and CDR2: DFQATT, SNEGSKA (reference sequence). The CDR3 consists of 18 residues. Written as DNA, the CDR3 is TGCAGTGCAAAGGCAACCCCCCTCTGGCGGGCCAACACCGGGGAGCTGTTTTTT. Translation gives CSAKATPLWRANTGELFF.

V is TRBV4-2 and J is TRBJ2-3; a weak D match, TRBD2 (5 bases). The CDR3 runs 16 residues. V was shortened by 0 bases and J by 6 bases, with 16 bases between the two germline ends. Per germline, CDR1 LGHNA and CDR2 YNFKEQ. The CDR3, as DNA: TGTGCCAGCAGCCAAGATCCAGCGGTAGCTTTTGATACGCAGTATTTT. Translation: CASSQDPAVAFDTQYF.

The chain links TRBV29-1 to TRBJ2-7; 12 nucleotides align to TRBD2. V was pared by 7 bases and J by 1 base, with 8 bases of the junction left unmatched. This CDR3 is built from 15 residues. The germline CDR1 and CDR2 sequences are SQVTM and ANQGSEA. CDR3 nucleotide sequence: TGCAGCGCCGCATCTAGCGGGAGGGCTTCCTACGAGCAGTACTTC. Its translation is CSAASSGRASYEQYF.

The chain carries TRBV20-1 and TRBJ1-3; D is undetermined. Germline V gene data show CDR1 as DFQATT and CDR2 as SNEGSKA (reference sequence). The V end was cut by 2 bases, the J end by 3 bases, with 8 bases between. This CDR3 region has 13 residues. The DNA for the CDR3 is TGCAGTGCTAGAAAGCCGGGTGGAAACACCATATATTTT. Protein sequence: CSARKPGGNTIYF.

The J gene is TRBJ1-5, the V gene TRBV20-1; 8 bases are a match to TRBD1. Germline loops: CDR1 DFQATT, CDR2 SNEGSKA (reference sequence). J gave up 6 bases and V 5 bases, and 9 bases lay outside the gene matches. The CDR3 is 14 amino acids. Here the CDR3 reads CSAARTGSGQPQHF. In DNA form, the CDR3 reads TGCAGTGCTGCCCGGACAGGGAGCGGTCAGCCCCAGCATTTT.

This clonotype occurred a few times. V gene TRBV9 combines with J gene TRBJ1-2; 9 bases match TRBD1. Germline values: CDR1 SGDLS, CDR2 YYNGEE. V shed 0 bases, J shed 7 bases, and the junction held 7 bases outside the gene matches. The CDR3 totals 15 residues. CDR3 loop: CASSVVARTGVGYTF. In nucleotides, the CDR3 is TGTGCCAGCAGCGTAGTGGCGCGGACAGGGGTTGGCTACACCTTC.

This clonotype came up many times. The V and J genes are TRBV6-1 and TRBJ2-5; possible D gene TRBD2, 5 bases. With 6 bases removed from V and 1 base from J, the gap between germline ends came to 21 bases. Germline CDR1 MNHNS, CDR2 SASEGT. This CDR3 spans 17 amino acids. CDR3 coding DNA: TGTGCCAGCAGCCCCCCCCTGGCACTAGTCGGCCAAGAGACCCAGTACTTC. This codes for CASSPPLALVGQETQYF.

The sample holds a few counts of this clonotype. V usage is TRBV20-1 and J usage is TRBJ2-6; perhaps TRBD1 as D (6 bases). Germline-derived CDR1 and CDR2 are DFQATT and SNEGSKA (reference sequence). V was pared by 5 bases and J by 4 bases, with 12 bases between. The CDR3 loop spans 14 amino acids. The CDR3 here is CSAFTGTGANVLTF. CDR3 bases: TGCAGTGCTTTCACAGGGACCGGGGCCAACGTCCTGACTTTC.